These T cell receptor beta chains were read from a single sample in a study of cytomegalovirus exposure and HLA in healthy donors. The repertoire was sequenced with immunoSEQ multiplex PCR; TCRdb's copy has only in-frame clones and lacks some. The table records over 200,000 clones, more than 65% of them present only once. The specimen was PBMCs. These receptors were taken from a woman in her thirties in good health and CMV-seronegative. CDR3s include the opening cysteine and the closing phenylalanine or tryptophan. Each record gives: J gene, D gene, V gene, clone size, CDR3 protein, CDR3 DNA. The D gene is left open where the match is weak. Size is stated for part of the rows, as once, few or many counts, or as a class when the clone is expanded.

J: TRBJ2-7; D: TRBD1; V: TRBV19; size: .; CDR3: CASSTGQAHSYEQYF; DNA: TGTGCCAGTAGCACAGGACAGGCCCACTCCTACGAGCAGTACTTC
J: TRBJ2-3; D: TRBD1; V: TRBV10-2; size: once; CDR3: CASSQDRATDTQYF; DNA: TGCGCCAGCAGCCAGGACAGGGCGACAGATACGCAGTATTTT
J: TRBJ1-1; D: .; V: TRBV6-5; size: .; CDR3: CASSYDRLQTEAFF; DNA: TGTGCCAGCAGTTACGATCGGTTACAGACTGAAGCTTTCTTT
J: TRBJ1-3; D: .; V: TRBV5-5; size: .; CDR3: CASSMTVSGNTIYF; DNA: TGTGCCAGCAGCATGACAGTTTCTGGAAACACCATATATTTT
J: TRBJ2-3; D: TRBD2; V: TRBV9; size: .; CDR3: CASSREGPNTDTQYF; DNA: TGTGCCAGCAGCCGGGAGGGGCCCAATACGGATACGCAGTATTTT
J: TRBJ2-1; D: TRBD2; V: TRBV6-6; size: .; CDR3: CASSYGTSGYNEQFF; DNA: TGTGCCAGCAGTTACGGGACTAGCGGGTACAATGAGCAGTTCTTC
J: TRBJ2-1; D: .; V: TRBV7-3; size: .; CDR3: CASSLQVRAEQFF; DNA: TGTGCCAGCAGCTTACAGGTCAGGGCTGAGCAGTTCTTC
J: TRBJ2-3; D: .; V: TRBV6-1; size: .; CDR3: CASRFSESTDTQYF; DNA: TGTGCCAGCCGGTTTAGCGAAAGCACAGATACGCAGTATTTT
J: TRBJ1-6; D: .; V: TRBV9; size: .; CDR3: CASSVGRASSYNSPLHF; DNA: TGTGCCAGCAGCGTAGGGCGGGCTAGCTCCTATAATTCACCCCTCCACTTT
J: TRBJ1-4; D: TRBD1; V: TRBV19; size: .; CDR3: CASSIRGQGTEKLFF; DNA: TGTGCCAGTAGTATCCGGGGACAGGGGACAGAAAAACTGTTTTTT
J: TRBJ2-1; D: .; V: TRBV29-1; size: .; CDR3: CSVEDTGGLGSSYNEQFF; DNA: TGCAGCGTTGAAGATACGGGGGGCCTCGGGAGCTCCTACAATGAGCAGTTCTTC
J: TRBJ2-7; D: .; V: TRBV6-5; size: .; CDR3: CASSYRGQFYEQYF; DNA: TGTGCCAGCAGTTACCGAGGACAGTTCTACGAGCAGTACTTC
J: TRBJ1-4; D: TRBD1; V: TRBV7-9; size: few; CDR3: CASSLGTGERLFF; DNA: TGTGCCAGCAGCTTAGGGACAGGGGAGCGACTGTTTTTT
J: TRBJ2-7; D: .; V: TRBV6-5; size: few; CDR3: CASSFDGTGFTYEQYF; DNA: TGTGCCAGCAGTTTCGACGGAACAGGGTTTACCTACGAGCAGTACTTC
J: TRBJ1-1; D: .; V: TRBV30; size: many; CDR3: CAWSWASEAFF; DNA: TGTGCCTGGAGTTGGGCCTCCGAAGCTTTCTTT
J: TRBJ2-1; D: .; V: TRBV5-5; size: .; CDR3: CASSLDGLGNNEQFF; DNA: TGTGCCAGCAGCCTTGACGGACTCGGCAACAATGAGCAGTTCTTC
J: TRBJ2-7; D: TRBD1; V: TRBV11-3; size: .; CDR3: CASSPDRGLTYEQYF; DNA: TGTGCCAGCAGCCCCGACAGGGGGCTCACCTACGAGCAGTACTTC
J: TRBJ1-3; D: .; V: TRBV18; size: .; CDR3: CASSPDTRNTIYF; DNA: TGTGCCAGCTCACCGGACACCCGAAACACCATATATTTT
J: TRBJ1-2; D: TRBD1; V: TRBV27; size: .; CDR3: CASSLGGGFRYGYTF; DNA: TGTGCCAGCAGTTTAGGAGGGGGCTTTCGATATGGCTACACCTTC
J: TRBJ1-3; D: .; V: TRBV5-1; size: .; CDR3: CASSSRSGSSGNTIYF; DNA: TGCGCCAGCAGCTCCAGATCCGGGTCTAGCGGAAACACCATATATTTT
J: TRBJ2-5; D: .; V: TRBV9; size: .; CDR3: CASSTPQPGTGKETQYF; DNA: TGTGCCAGCAGCACACCCCAACCCGGGACTGGGAAAGAGACCCAGTACTTC
J: TRBJ2-5; D: TRBD2; V: TRBV5-1; size: .; CDR3: CASSPQTSLQETQYF; DNA: TGCGCCAGCAGCCCGCAGACTAGCCTCCAAGAGACCCAGTACTTC
J: TRBJ1-1; D: .; V: TRBV6-1; size: .; CDR3: CACNTPWTVNTEAFF; DNA: TGTGCCTGCAATACCCCTTGGACAGTGAACACTGAAGCTTTCTTT
J: TRBJ1-5; D: .; V: TRBV6-1; size: .; CDR3: CASIRVGGADQPQHF; DNA: TGTGCCAGCATCAGGGTGGGGGGGGCTGATCAGCCCCAGCATTTT
J: TRBJ1-1; D: .; V: TRBV2; size: .; CDR3: CASSEEGSTEAFF; DNA: TGTGCCAGCAGTGAGGAGGGTAGCACTGAAGCTTTCTTT
J: TRBJ2-2; D: TRBD1; V: TRBV15; size: .; CDR3: CATSRDWDSPTGELFF; DNA: TGTGCCACCAGCAGAGATTGGGACAGCCCCACCGGGGAGCTGTTTTTT
J: TRBJ1-1; D: .; V: TRBV5-5; size: .; CDR3: CASSLGHTEAFF; DNA: TGTGCCAGCAGCTTGGGGCACACTGAAGCTTTCTTT
J: TRBJ1-2; D: .; V: TRBV30; size: .; CDR3: CAFDRTLANYGYTF; DNA: TGTGCCTTCGACAGGACGTTAGCTAACTATGGCTACACCTTC
J: TRBJ2-2; D: TRBD2; V: TRBV9; size: .; CDR3: CASSVGGGDTGELFF; DNA: TGTGCCAGCAGCGTAGGCGGGGGGGACACCGGGGAGCTGTTTTTT
J: TRBJ2-7; D: TRBD1; V: TRBV13; size: few; CDR3: CASSMTGTGYHEQYF; DNA: TGTGCCAGCAGCATGACCGGGACAGGGTACCACGAGCAGTACTTC
J: TRBJ1-6; D: .; V: TRBV30; size: few; CDR3: CAWSLQGNSPLHF; DNA: TGTGCCTGGAGTTTACAGGGAAATTCACCCCTCCACTTT
J: TRBJ1-2; D: TRBD1; V: TRBV5-5; size: .; CDR3: CASSLPRTGLGYTF; DNA: TGTGCCAGCAGCTTACCCAGGACAGGTTTAGGCTACACCTTC
J: TRBJ2-7; D: TRBD1; V: TRBV7-9; size: .; CDR3: CASSPKQGLTYEQYF; DNA: TGTGCCAGCAGCCCTAAACAGGGGTTAACCTACGAGCAGTACTTC
J: TRBJ2-7; D: TRBD2; V: TRBV19; size: .; CDR3: CASSIARGGEIGRDEQYF; DNA: TGTGCCAGTAGTATAGCTCGGGGGGGGGAAATTGGACGGGACGAGCAGTACTTC
J: TRBJ1-3; D: .; V: TRBV10-3; size: once; CDR3: CAISDWAESSGNTIYF; DNA: TGTGCCATCAGTGATTGGGCAGAGAGCTCTGGAAACACCATATATTTT
J: TRBJ2-3; D: .; V: TRBV11-3; size: few; CDR3: CASSRGLEDTQYF; DNA: TGTGCCAGCAGCCGCGGACTGGAGGATACGCAGTATTTT
J: TRBJ1-6; D: .; V: TRBV30; size: .; CDR3: CAWNAGGSPLHF; DNA: TGTGCCTGGAACGCGGGGGGTTCACCCCTCCACTTT
J: TRBJ1-2; D: .; V: TRBV7-8; size: few; CDR3: CASTGQTTDGYTF; DNA: TGTGCCAGCACTGGACAGACAACTGATGGCTACACCTTC
J: TRBJ2-5; D: TRBD1; V: TRBV4-2; size: once; CDR3: CASSRIGDREETQYF; DNA: TGTGCCAGCAGCCGCATCGGGGACAGGGAAGAGACCCAGTACTTC
J: TRBJ2-7; D: .; V: TRBV11-1; size: few; CDR3: CASSLGGQIPTGEQYF; DNA: TGTGCCAGCAGCTTAGGAGGACAGATACCGACGGGCGAGCAGTACTTC
J: TRBJ1-5; D: .; V: TRBV19; size: .; CDR3: CASRPLGEGGSNQPQHF; DNA: TGTGCCAGTAGGCCCCTAGGGGAGGGTGGCAGCAATCAGCCCCAGCATTTT
J: TRBJ1-2; D: .; V: TRBV7-3; size: .; CDR3: CASSLTPLHSPDGYTF; DNA: TGTGCCAGCAGCTTAACGCCCCTGCACAGTCCCGATGGCTACACCTTC
J: TRBJ1-1; D: .; V: TRBV5-6; size: .; CDR3: CASSLRQLLNTEAFF; DNA: TGTGCCAGCAGCTTACGGCAACTATTGAACACTGAAGCTTTCTTT
J: TRBJ2-2; D: TRBD2; V: TRBV5-1; size: .; CDR3: CASSLRLAGGTGELFF; DNA: TGCGCCAGCAGCTTGCGGCTAGCGGGGGGCACCGGGGAGCTGTTTTTT
J: TRBJ1-5; D: TRBD1; V: TRBV30; size: .; CDR3: CAWSGPGQGNQPQHF; DNA: TGTGCCTGGAGTGGACCCGGACAGGGGAATCAGCCCCAGCATTTT
J: TRBJ2-7; D: .; V: TRBV6-5; size: .; CDR3: CASSQGSAGEQYF; DNA: TGTGCCAGCAGCCAGGGATCCGCAGGGGAGCAGTACTTC
J: TRBJ1-5; D: .; V: TRBV2; size: .; CDR3: CASSPDSAQPQHF; DNA: TGTGCCAGCAGTCCTGACAGTGCCCAGCCCCAGCATTTT
J: TRBJ1-5; D: TRBD1; V: TRBV10-3; size: .; CDR3: CAISGDSEYQPQHF; DNA: TGTGCCATCAGTGGGGACAGTGAATATCAGCCCCAGCATTTT
J: TRBJ2-5; D: TRBD1; V: TRBV2; size: .; CDR3: CASSEAPGQGLGEAQYF; DNA: TGTGCCAGCAGTGAAGCTCCGGGACAGGGGTTGGGAGAGGCCCAGTACTTC
J: TRBJ2-7; D: TRBD1; V: TRBV11-2; size: .; CDR3: CASSRGTGYEQYF; DNA: TGTGCCAGCAGCCGAGGGACAGGTTACGAGCAGTACTTC
J: TRBJ1-1; D: .; V: TRBV7-2; size: .; CDR3: CASSSQRVAEAFF; DNA: TGTGCCAGCAGCTCCCAGAGGGTGGCTGAAGCTTTCTTT
J: TRBJ2-1; D: TRBD2; V: TRBV7-6; size: .; CDR3: CASSLSGGAGHEQFF; DNA: TGTGCCAGCAGCTTATCCGGGGGGGCTGGCCATGAGCAGTTCTTC
J: TRBJ1-2; D: .; V: TRBV18; size: .; CDR3: CASSPDSQYGYTF; DNA: TGTGCCAGCTCACCAGACAGCCAATATGGCTACACCTTC
J: TRBJ2-5; D: .; V: TRBV10-3; size: .; CDR3: CAISDPGGEQETQYF; DNA: TGTGCCATCAGTGATCCGGGGGGCGAGCAAGAGACCCAGTACTTC
J: TRBJ2-2; D: TRBD2; V: TRBV4-1; size: .; CDR3: CASSHLTGLARTGELFF; DNA: TGCGCCAGCAGCCACCTGACCGGACTAGCACGCACCGGGGAGCTGTTTTTT
J: TRBJ2-2; D: .; V: TRBV7-9; size: .; CDR3: CASSLAAGNTGELFF; DNA: TGTGCCAGCAGCTTAGCTGCGGGGAACACCGGGGAGCTGTTTTTT
J: TRBJ1-1; D: .; V: TRBV7-6; size: .; CDR3: CASSSEIGGGGEAFF; DNA: TGTGCCAGCAGCTCAGAGATTGGGGGTGGAGGGGAAGCTTTCTTT
J: TRBJ1-3; D: TRBD1; V: TRBV7-3; size: .; CDR3: CASSLTGSGNTIYF; DNA: TGTGCCAGCAGCTTGACAGGGTCTGGAAACACCATATATTTT
J: TRBJ2-5; D: TRBD2; V: TRBV7-2; size: few; CDR3: CASSPGTSDQETQYF; DNA: TGTGCCAGCAGCCCCGGGACTAGCGACCAAGAGACCCAGTACTTC
J: TRBJ2-1; D: TRBD1; V: TRBV4-1; size: .; CDR3: CASAGGNEQFF; DNA: TGCGCCAGCGCAGGGGGCAATGAGCAGTTCTTC